Given below is one TCR beta chain in context. Antigen unknown. Other nucleotide sequences in the sample specify the same CDR3. This sample is part of a study of shared clonotypes between healthy human individuals. Study outcomes and limitations: Clonotype sharing levels among donors were expected to vary with sequencing depth.

Repertoires were generated with immunoSEQ multiplex PCR, while TCRdb's copy carries only in-frame clones and drops some. This table holds hundreds of thousands of clones, around 67% found once. V shed 3 bases and J shed 1 base, with 12 bases lying between them. The length of the CDR3 is 14 residues. Looked up from germline, CDR1 is GTSNPN and CDR2 is SVGIG (reference sequence). The chain joins TRBV30 to TRBJ1-1; tentative D call: TRBD1 (5 bases). The sample comprised memory CD4+ T cells sorted from blood. Documented subset: CD45RA-negative fraction. This clonotype was sampled from a woman in her twenties or thirties in good health. In DNA form, the CDR3 reads TGTGCCTGGAGAACGGGGGGGTGGAACACTGAAGCTTTCTTT. Its translation is CAWRTGGWNTEAFF.